The clone carrying this T cell receptor (beta chain) was seen only a few times. The antigen is unknown. Germline CDR1 is MNHNS and CDR2 is SASEGT. V was clipped by 3 bases and J by 8 bases, with 17 bases between them. This CDR3 contains 15 residues. The total RNA that was extracted per sample amounted to at least 6 micrograms. This specimen comes from a study of blood T cells in healthy people across ages. A second PCR, run for roughly 7 to 12 cycles, used a sample-barcoded 5' primer plus a J-beta primer mix. TCRdb called the 5' RACE reads again in MiXCR, with one record for every CDR3 protein. The repertoire holds roughly 1,500,000 distinct CDR3 sequences, with 42% as singletons. Study-level points and caveats: Older age went with lower TCR beta diversity per million T cells, in a roughly linear way.

The specimen sequenced was blood. The TCR sequence derives from a woman younger than 30 in good health. The chain recombines TRBV6-1 with TRBJ2-1; the D gene could be TRBD1 or TRBD2 (6 bases each). The CDR3 DNA reads as TGTGCCAGCAGTGAGGGGGGCAGGGGATCGGATGAGCAGTTCTTC. Amino acid sequence: CASSEGGRGSDEQFF.